Below, 28 T cell receptor beta chains from the same sample are listed, as sequenced in a study of shared T cell receptors in the human thymus. This table comes from immunoSEQ multiplex PCR, and its TCRdb copy is limited to in-frame clones, with some not included. The data contain about 380,000 clones, approximately 95% of them singletons. The sequencing sample was made of thymocytes. The receptors originated from a human donor.

A note on this clone: Other DNA sequences of this sample code for an identical CDR3. V gene TRBV18 combines with J gene TRBJ2-3, with 9 bases matching TRBD2. The germline CDR1 and CDR2 sequences are KGHSH and LQKENI. V trimming: 0 bases; J trimming: 1 base; junction bases outside the gene matches: 2. CDR3 length: 16 residues. The CDR3 coding sequence is TGTGCCAGCTCACCACCCGCTAGCGGGGGCACAGATACGCAGTATTTT. Protein sequence: CASSPPASGGTDTQYF.

The chain combines TRBV19 with TRBJ2-6, with D perhaps matching TRBD1 or TRBD2 (5 bases each). V lost 1 base to trimming and J lost 0 bases, with 16 bases between them. This CDR3 region has 19 residues. The germline V gene encodes CDR1 LNHDA and CDR2 SQIVND (reference sequence). CDR3 sequence reads: CASSIAWGPPLSGANVLTF. The CDR3 DNA sequence: TGTGCCAGTAGTATAGCTTGGGGACCGCCCCTCTCTGGGGCCAACGTCCTGACTTTC.

The chain joins TRBV13 to TRBJ1-1; TRBD1 agrees at 9 bases. This CDR3 has 17 amino acids. Trimming removed 1 base from V and 0 bases from J; junction bases left unmatched: 6. Germline V gene sequence: CDR1 PRHDT, CDR2 FYEKMQ (reference sequence). The CDR3 here is CASSLEDRGGMNTEAFF. In DNA, the CDR3 is TGTGCCAGCAGCTTAGAGGACAGGGGAGGGATGAACACTGAAGCTTTCTTT.

The rearrangement links TRBV25-1 to TRBJ1-1; D ambiguous. The V gene lost 3 bases and the J gene lost 0 bases, with 2 bases spanning the gap. The CDR3 has 12 amino acids. Germline CDR1 and CDR2: MGHDK and SYGVNS. CDR3 bases: TGTGCCAGCAGTGATCTGAACACTGAAGCTTTCTTT. This sequence encodes CASSDLNTEAFF.

The CDR3 is CATSRVIQPIPSYEQYF. CDR3 DNA sequence: TGTGCCACCAGCAGAGTAATTCAGCCAATCCCTTCCTACGAGCAGTACTTC. The chain has TRBV15 and TRBJ2-7; D unresolved. The CDR3 has 17 residues. V lost 1 base, J lost 1 base, and 17 bases lay in between. Germline V lookup: CDR1 LNHNV, CDR2 YYDKDF (reference sequence). Based on the CDR3 plus reference TRBV15 and TRBJ2-7, the full variable domain is DAMVIQNPRYQVTQFGKPVTLSCSQTLNHNVMYWYQQKSSQAPKLLFHYYDKDFNNEADTPDNFQSRRPNTSFCFLDIRSPGLGDTAMYLCATSRVIQPIPSYEQYFGPGTRLTVT.

The rearrangement uses TRBV7-3 and TRBJ2-3; D may be TRBD1 or TRBD2 (5 bases each). There are 15 residues in the CDR3. Germline loops: CDR1 SGHTA, CDR2 FQGTGA. V was cut by 2 bases and J by 2 bases, with 11 bases left in between. Here the CDR3 reads CASSLEAGTTDTQYF. In DNA form, the CDR3 reads TGTGCCAGCAGCTTAGAAGCAGGGACCACAGATACGCAGTATTTT.

As DNA, the CDR3 is TGTGCCAGCAGGCCTAGGACAGGGTATCCCGAAAAACTGTTTTTT. Encoded protein: CASRPRTGYPEKLFF. The chain couples TRBV28 to TRBJ1-4; 8 bases are shared with TRBD1. The CDR3 contains 15 residues. V lost 6 bases to trimming and J lost 8 bases; unmatched junction nucleotides: 11. Germline loops: CDR1 MDHEN, CDR2 SYDVKM.

The chain combines TRBV5-6 with TRBJ2-1; 10 bases fit TRBD2. The CDR3 consists of 19 residues. V shed 0 bases and J 0 bases; nucleotides not matched to a gene: 9. Germline V gives CDR1 SGHDT, CDR2 YYEEEE. CDR3 DNA sequence: TGTGCCAGCAGCTTGGAGGCGACTAGCGGGTTAAGCTCCTACAATGAGCAGTTCTTC. Translation: CASSLEATSGLSSYNEQFF.

The chain couples TRBV7-9 to TRBJ2-3; 8 nucleotides match TRBD1. The ends lost 1 base at V and 2 bases at J; junction bases unmatched: 5. The CDR3 covers 16 residues. Germline V gene sequence: CDR1 SEHNR, CDR2 FQNEAQ (reference sequence). The CDR3 here is CASSLEQGENTDTQYF. The CDR3 coding sequence is TGTGCCAGCAGCTTAGAACAGGGGGAAAACACAGATACGCAGTATTTT.

This chain uses TRBV28 with TRBJ2-7, with TRBD2 identical over 8 bases. There are 16 residues in the CDR3. Looked up from germline, CDR1 is MDHEN and CDR2 is SYDVKM. V was clipped by 7 bases and J by 2 bases; unmatched bases: 13. This chain's CDR3 is CASTGGVTGRAYEQYF. The CDR3 bases are TGTGCCAGCACCGGGGGGGTGACGGGCCGGGCCTACGAGCAGTACTTC.

CDR3 sequence reads: CASSIARVPGEQYF. The CDR3 coding sequence is TGTGCCAGTAGTATAGCCCGGGTCCCGGGCGAGCAGTACTTC. The chain couples TRBV19 to TRBJ2-7; no clear D gene. Germline V lookup: CDR1 LNHDA, CDR2 SQIVND (reference sequence). Trimming cost V 1 base and J 6 bases, with 13 bases left between them. CDR3 size: 14 residues.

The gene calls are TRBV12-1 and TRBJ2-1; the table's TRBD1 call for D was not verified on the DNA. TRBV12-1 is shown as a pseudogene. The CDR3 has 17 amino acids. CDR3 protein: CASSFAPGGRGYNEQFF. The CDR3 DNA reads as TGTGCCAGCAGCTTTGCCCCAGGGGGCAGAGGGTACAATGAGCAGTTCTTC.

Note on this clone: The sample holds other DNA sequences that translate to the same CDR3. The chain recombines TRBV7-6 with TRBJ2-1; TRBD2 matches 10 bases. J lost 4 bases, V lost 1 base, and 1 base had no gene match. This CDR3 is built from 15 residues. Germline loops: CDR1 SGHVS, CDR2 FNYEAQ. The CDR3 protein is CASSLGLAGYNEQFF. The CDR3 coding sequence is TGTGCCAGCAGCTTAGGACTAGCGGGTTACAATGAGCAGTTCTTC.

V and J are TRBV7-8 and TRBJ2-1, with no clear D. Germline lookup yields CDR1 SGHVS and CDR2 FQNEAQ. V was pared by 8 bases and J by 2 bases, with 13 bases between. The CDR3 runs to 14 residues. The chain's CDR3 is CASLANWAYNEQFF. As DNA, the CDR3 is TGTGCCAGCCTCGCGAACTGGGCCTACAATGAGCAGTTCTTC.

The chain has TRBV6-5 and TRBJ1-3; a possible D gene is TRBD1 (6 bases). This CDR3 spans 15 amino acids. V was trimmed by 6 bases and J by 7 bases, leaving 19 bases between them. Germline CDR1 MNHEY, CDR2 SVGAGI. The CDR3 coding sequence is TGTGCCAGCAGCGCCGACAGGCGAGGTCGGAACACCATATATTTT. This encodes CASSADRRGRNTIYF.

V usage is TRBV10-2 and J usage is TRBJ2-7; D possibly corresponds to TRBD1 (6 bases). Deletions cut 1 base from V and 7 bases from J, with 17 bases between. Per the germline V gene, CDR1 is WSHSY and CDR2 is SAAADI. The CDR3 has 15 residues. The CDR3 protein is CASSEYSGQRGEQYF. The CDR3 region has the DNA TGCGCCAGCAGTGAGTACAGCGGCCAAAGGGGGGAGCAGTACTTC.

This chain joins TRBV6-1 and TRBJ2-3; no reliable D call. This CDR3 contains 13 residues. CDR1 MNHNS and CDR2 SASEGT come from the germline V gene. Trimming took off 10 bases at V and 7 bases at J, with 18 bases between the two ends. The CDR3 DNA reads as TGTGCCACCAAGAGGCAGAAACTTAATACGCAGTATTTT. It codes for CATKRQKLNTQYF.

V is TRBV29-1 and J is TRBJ2-1; 7 bases align to TRBD2. V lost 4 bases and J lost 9; bases outside the gene matches: 12. Germline CDR1 and CDR2: SQVTM and ANQGSEA. This CDR3 is built from 14 residues. For the CDR3, the DNA is TGCAGCGTTGTAGTGGGCGGGAGTTGGGGTGAGCAGTTCTTC. It translates to CSVVVGGSWGEQFF.

The chain carries TRBV6-6 and TRBJ1-4; weak D call: TRBD1 (6 bases). Germline CDR1 MNHNY, CDR2 SVGAGI (reference sequence). CDR3 size: 15 residues. Trimming took 2 bases from V and 5 from J, leaving 12 bases between them. CDR3 nucleotide sequence: TGTGCCAGCAGTTACGGCCTAGGGGGGAATGAAAAACTGTTTTTT. It encodes CASSYGLGGNEKLFF.

J is TRBJ2-5 and V is TRBV19; TRBD1 is a possible D gene (6 bases). Between the trimmed V and J ends, which lost 4 bases and 0 bases, there was a span of 9 bases. Germline lookup yields CDR1 LNHDA and CDR2 SQIVND (reference sequence). The CDR3 is 14 residues long. As DNA, the CDR3 is TGTGCCAGTAGTACTGGGGGCTACCAAGAGACCCAGTACTTC. Protein: CASSTGGYQETQYF.

V and J are TRBV5-1 and TRBJ1-2; 9 positions agree with TRBD1. Germline V gene lookup returns CDR1 SGHRS and CDR2 YFSETQ. The CDR3 consists of 16 residues. V lost 2 bases to trimming and J lost 3 bases; unmatched junction nucleotides: 8. The CDR3 DNA follows: TGCGCCAGCAGCTTACCCCGGGACAGGGTAGACTATGGCTACACCTTC. Encoded protein: CASSLPRDRVDYGYTF.

This rearrangement joins TRBV14 to TRBJ2-7, with 9 nucleotides matching TRBD1. From germline, CDR1 is SGHDN and CDR2 FVKESK. There are 17 residues in the CDR3. V lost 2 bases to trimming and J lost 3 bases; unmatched junction nucleotides: 11. CDR3 DNA: TGTGCCAGCAGCCAACGGTCCGCCCCGGGACAGGGCTACGAGCAGTACTTC. Amino acids: CASSQRSAPGQGYEQYF.

The CDR3 DNA follows: TGTGCCAGTAGTGTTTCTAGCGGGAGACCTGACGAGCAGTACTTC. Translating gives CASSVSSGRPDEQYF. This rearrangement joins TRBV19 to TRBJ2-7; 10 positions match TRBD2. The germline V gene has CDR1 LNHDA and CDR2 SQIVND (reference sequence). CDR3 length equals 15 residues. Trimming removed 5 bases from V and 5 bases from J; junction bases left unmatched: 9.

This CDR3 reads CASSLRTSGDNTQYF. The CDR3 DNA reads as TGTGCCAGCAGCTTACGAACTAGCGGGGACAATACGCAGTATTTT. V is TRBV7-8 and J is TRBJ2-3; TRBD2 aligns across 10 bases. The CDR3 spans 15 residues. Germline V gene sequence: CDR1 SGHVS, CDR2 FQNEAQ. V gave up 2 bases and J gave up 7 bases; unmatched junction bases: 6.

This chain connects TRBV10-3 to TRBJ2-1, with a tentative D call TRBD2 (5 bases). There are 16 residues in the CDR3. Trimming shortened V by 3 bases and J by 6 bases, and 18 bases separated the two germline ends. Looked up from germline, CDR1 is ENHRY and CDR2 is SYGVKD. Here the CDR3 reads CAISEGGLVEPNEQFF. The CDR3 DNA reads TGTGCCATCAGTGAAGGCGGGTTAGTAGAACCCAATGAGCAGTTCTTC.

The V call is TRBV6-1, the J call TRBJ1-2, with TRBD1 matching 9 bases. The trim removed 5 bases at V and 10 bases at J, leaving 8 bases unmatched. The CDR3 is made up of 13 amino acids. Germline CDR1 reads MNHNS; CDR2 reads SASEGT. CDR3 sequence reads: CASSPRTGEPYTF. The DNA for the CDR3 is TGTGCCAGCAGTCCCCGGACAGGGGAACCCTACACCTTC.

The chain recombines TRBV4-2 with TRBJ1-2; 7 bases fit TRBD1. After removal of 0 bases from V and 7 bases from J, the junction contained 17 bases not matched to a gene. Germline lookup yields CDR1 LGHNA and CDR2 YNFKEQ. The CDR3 consists of 18 residues. The CDR3 loop reads CASSQERGTAVIVGGYTF. As DNA, the CDR3 is TGTGCCAGCAGCCAAGAGAGAGGGACAGCAGTTATCGTCGGTGGCTACACCTTC.

This clone was observed a single time. This sequence joins TRBV6-5 and TRBJ1-2, with TRBD1 as a possible D gene (5 bases). The germline gives CDR1 MNHEY, CDR2 SVGAGI. Trimming pared 6 bases from V and 6 bases from J, leaving 20 bases between. The CDR3 loop spans 15 amino acids. In nucleotides, the CDR3 is TGTGCCAGCAGGGACTTCGACGGCCAGGGACATGGCTACACCTTC. Its protein product is CASRDFDGQGHGYTF.